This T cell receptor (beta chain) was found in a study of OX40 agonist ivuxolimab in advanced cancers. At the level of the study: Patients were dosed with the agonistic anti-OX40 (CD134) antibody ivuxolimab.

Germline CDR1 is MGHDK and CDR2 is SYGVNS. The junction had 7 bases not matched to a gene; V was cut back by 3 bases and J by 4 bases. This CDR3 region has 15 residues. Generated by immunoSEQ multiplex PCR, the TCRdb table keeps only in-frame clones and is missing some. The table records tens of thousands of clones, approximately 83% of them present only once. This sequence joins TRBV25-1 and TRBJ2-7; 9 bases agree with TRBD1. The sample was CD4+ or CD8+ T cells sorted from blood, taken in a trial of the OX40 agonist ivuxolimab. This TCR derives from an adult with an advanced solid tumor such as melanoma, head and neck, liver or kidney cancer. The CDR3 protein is CASSDIRDREYEQYF. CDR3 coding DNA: TGTGCCAGCAGTGACATCCGGGACAGGGAGTACGAGCAGTACTTC.